This T cell receptor beta chain was sequenced during a study of lymphopenia after photon versus proton radiotherapy. Some clones are missing from TCRdb's copy, which holds only in-frame ones; the method was immunoSEQ multiplex PCR. The sample has around 16,000 clones, about 85% seen once. Of note for this clone: Its antigen remains unknown.

Study findings and constraints: Authors raise, but do not show, better survival with proton therapy. A bigger post-nadir fall in TCR diversity correlated inversely with survival time in deceased patients. Photon-treated patients lost naive T cells and TCR diversity; proton-treated stayed stable. After lymphocyte nadir, photon-treated repertoires showed oligoclonal expansion, especially CD8+ Temra.

This clonotype was sampled from an older woman with cholangiocarcinoma. Some clones in this sample may be carry-over from other donors' samples. The sample was peripheral blood, taken from a patient treated with proton-based radiotherapy.

The CDR3 protein is CASSLALPNSFLETQYF. CDR3 DNA: TGCGCCAGCAGCTTGGCCCTACCTAACAGCTTTCTGGAGACCCAGTACTTC. The chain links TRBV5-1 to TRBJ2-5; no firm D call. The CDR3 totals 17 residues. With 0 bases removed from V and 5 bases from J, the gap between germline ends came to 20 bases. The germline gives CDR1 SGHRS, CDR2 YFSETQ.